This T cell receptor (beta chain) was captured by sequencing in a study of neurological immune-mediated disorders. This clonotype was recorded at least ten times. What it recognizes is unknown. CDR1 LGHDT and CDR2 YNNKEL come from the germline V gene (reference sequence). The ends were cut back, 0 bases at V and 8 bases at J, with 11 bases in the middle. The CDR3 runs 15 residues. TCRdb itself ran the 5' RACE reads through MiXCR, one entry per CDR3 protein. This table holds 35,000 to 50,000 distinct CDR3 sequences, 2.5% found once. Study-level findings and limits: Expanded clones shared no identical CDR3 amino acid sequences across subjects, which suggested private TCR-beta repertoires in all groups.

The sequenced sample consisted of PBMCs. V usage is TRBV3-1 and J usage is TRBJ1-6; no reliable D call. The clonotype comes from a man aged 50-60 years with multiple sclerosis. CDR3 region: CASSQEEGFHSPLHF. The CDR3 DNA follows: TGTGCCAGCAGCCAAGAGGAAGGGTTTCATTCACCCCTCCACTTT.